This entry lists 23 T cell receptor beta chains sequenced from one sample in a study of T-cell reconstitution after alpha-beta-depleted transplantation in children. The library targeted TCRbeta and was prepared with unique molecular identifiers. TCRdb recomputed calls from the PCR reads with MiXCR, one row per CDR3 protein. The sample gives just over 950,000 distinct CDR3 sequences, about 31% of which show up once; over 25% is in the top ten. The sequencing here drew on PBMCs, mostly from graft donor cells, taken 360 days after TCRalphabeta/CD19-depleted stem cell transplant. The receptors were gathered from a boy under three years old who had a stem cell transplant for SCID, so the T cells may come from the graft donor.

This clonotype has just a few counts. The chain employs TRBV5-1 and TRBJ2-1; 10 bases map to TRBD1. Germline CDR1 is SGHRS and CDR2 is YFSETQ. The V segment lost 4 bases and the J segment 7 bases; nucleotides outside the gene matches: 8. The CDR3 consists of 15 residues. The CDR3 DNA sequence: TGCGCCAGCAGCCCTGGGGACAGGGGCTTTAATGAGCAGTTCTTC. Translated, it gives CASSPGDRGFNEQFF. Using reference TRBV5-1 and TRBJ2-1 for the parts outside the CDR3, the full variable domain is KAGVTQTPRYLIKTRGQQVTLSCSPISGHRSVSWYQQTPGQGLQFLFEYFSETQRNKGNFPGRFSGRQFSNSRSEMNVSTLELGDSALYLCASSPGDRGFNEQFFGPGTRLTVL.

The chain joins TRBV7-9 to TRBJ1-1; TRBD1 matches 7 bases. This CDR3 contains 12 residues. V dropped 5 bases and J dropped 10; count of bases not matched to a gene: 7. Germline V gives CDR1 SEHNR, CDR2 FQNEAQ (reference sequence). In nucleotides, the CDR3 is TGTGCCAGCAGCCCCAGGCAGGGGGGAGCTTTCTTT. This translates into CASSPRQGGAFF.

This clonotype was counted a few times. The V call is TRBV5-5, the J call TRBJ2-4; a possible D gene is TRBD1 (6 bases). The CDR3 extends over 18 amino acids. Trimming took 0 bases from V and 0 from J, leaving 16 bases between them. Germline V gene data show CDR1 as SGHKS and CDR2 as YYEKEE (reference sequence). Here the CDR3 reads CASSLEFGGAPAKNIQYF. The CDR3 coding sequence is TGTGCCAGCAGCTTGGAGTTTGGGGGCGCGCCAGCCAAAAACATTCAGTACTTC.

This clonotype appeared many times. The chain has TRBV12-3 or TRBV12-4 and TRBJ2-3; D unclear. The CDR3 spans 13 residues. The germline V and J ends were trimmed by 5 bases and 2 bases, with 8 bases remaining between them. For the CDR3, the DNA is TGTGCCAGCAGTCCCCCGGTCACAGATACGCAGTATTTT. Its protein product is CASSPPVTDTQYF.

V usage is TRBV28 and J usage is TRBJ2-3; a weak D match, TRBD1 (6 bases). Germline V gene sequence: CDR1 MDHEN, CDR2 SYDVKM. The CDR3 totals 14 residues. V shed 4 bases and J shed 5 bases, with 13 bases lying between them. The CDR3, as DNA: TGTGCCAGCAGTTCAGGGGCGCCTTTAGATACGCAGTATTTT. It is translated as CASSSGAPLDTQYF.

This chain connects TRBV3-1 to TRBJ1-1; D unclear. Looked up from germline, CDR1 is LGHDT and CDR2 is YNNKEL (reference sequence). This CDR3 is 15 amino acids long. Trimming took off 4 bases at V and 1 base at J, with 13 bases between the two ends. This CDR3 reads CASSRPFASNTEAFF. The CDR3, as DNA: TGTGCCAGCAGCCGCCCTTTTGCTTCGAACACTGAAGCTTTCTTT.

This chain connects TRBV15 to TRBJ2-2, with 7 bases lining up with TRBD1. Germline CDR1 reads LNHNV; CDR2 reads YYDKDF (reference sequence). CDR3 size: 19 residues. Unmatched junction bases numbered 15, after V lost 4 bases and J lost 1 base. CDR3 DNA sequence: TGTGCCACCAGCACCGCAGGGGGATACTCTCGGTGGAACACCGGGGAGCTGTTTTTT. This translates into CATSTAGGYSRWNTGELFF.

This chain joins TRBV2 and TRBJ2-3; 10 bases line up with TRBD1. Germline V gene lookup returns CDR1 SNHLY and CDR2 FYNNEI. The CDR3 consists of 18 residues. After removal of 4 bases from V and 0 bases from J, the junction contained 10 bases not matched to a gene. CDR3 sequence reads: CASSGPGTGDRSTDTQYF. For the CDR3, the DNA is TGTGCCAGCAGTGGCCCCGGGACAGGGGACCGAAGCACAGATACGCAGTATTTT.

V gene TRBV12-3 or TRBV12-4 combines with J gene TRBJ1-3; tentatively, D is TRBD1 (6 bases). The CDR3 runs to 16 residues. V gave up 6 bases and J gave up 4 bases, with 19 bases separating them. The DNA of the CDR3 is TGTGCCAGCAGAGTTACAGGGACCCCCAGGGGAAACACCATATATTTT. The encoded protein is CASRVTGTPRGNTIYF.

This sequence joins TRBV2 and TRBJ2-1; D gene uncertain. The germline gives CDR1 SNHLY, CDR2 FYNNEI. CDR3 length equals 16 residues. Trimming pared 0 bases from V and 2 bases from J, leaving 11 bases between. CDR3 sequence: CASSEAGYITYNEQFF. CDR3 nucleotides: TGTGCCAGCAGTGAAGCTGGGTACATCACCTACAATGAGCAGTTCTTC.

This clonotype occurred many times. V is TRBV12-3 or TRBV12-4 and J is TRBJ1-1; D not certain. The germline V and J ends were trimmed by 3 bases and 0 bases, with 5 bases remaining between them. CDR3 length: 13 amino acids. CDR3 sequence reads: CASSFTVNTEAFF. Written as DNA, the CDR3 is TGTGCCAGCAGTTTTACAGTGAACACTGAAGCTTTCTTT.

This chain uses TRBV15 with TRBJ2-5, with TRBD1 matching over 7 bases. The CDR3 length is 14 residues. The V and J ends lost 1 base and 3 bases, in that order; junction bases with no gene match: 2. The germline V gene encodes CDR1 LNHNV and CDR2 YYDKDF (reference sequence). The CDR3 sequence: CATSRGGTEETQYF. The CDR3 nucleotides read TGTGCCACCAGCAGAGGGGGGACAGAAGAGACCCAGTACTTC.

This clonotype has a handful of counts. The genes are TRBV20-1 and TRBJ2-1; 7 bases are shared with TRBD1. The CDR3 is 15 amino acids. The V segment lost 5 bases and the J segment 4 bases; nucleotides outside the gene matches: 11. Germline V gene data show CDR1 as DFQATT and CDR2 as SNEGSKA (reference sequence). CDR3 sequence reads: CSAGQPGQSYNEQFF. CDR3 sequence (DNA): TGCAGTGCTGGACAACCGGGACAGTCTTACAATGAGCAGTTCTTC.

This chain uses TRBV20-1 with TRBJ2-2; D is unclear. Trimming took 0 bases from V and 6 from J, leaving 17 bases between them. There are 16 residues in the CDR3. Per the germline V gene, CDR1 is DFQATT and CDR2 is SNEGSKA (reference sequence). The CDR3 loop is CSARDDFGRSAGELFF. DNA of the CDR3: TGCAGTGCTAGAGATGACTTCGGTAGGTCGGCCGGGGAGCTGTTTTTT.

V gene TRBV5-1 combines with J gene TRBJ1-1; 9 nucleotides align to TRBD1. The V and J ends lost 8 bases and 5 bases, in that order; junction bases with no gene match: 10. Germline V gene data show CDR1 as SGHRS and CDR2 as YFSETQ. The CDR3 runs to 14 residues. As DNA, the CDR3 is TGCGCCAGTTCTACAGGGGGCCGAAGTACTGAAGCTTTCTTT. It encodes CASSTGGRSTEAFF.

Concerning this clonotype itself: The conserved phenylalanine or tryptophan is not found at the CDR3 terminus, so this likely reflects a read error. The genes are TRBV6-5 and TRBJ2-1; D is possibly TRBD1 (5 bases). Germline lookup yields CDR1 MNHEY and CDR2 SVGAGI. V gave up 2 bases and J gave up 3 bases, with 11 bases separating them. There are 15 residues in the CDR3. The CDR3 reads CASSYKGFDYNEQFC. In DNA, the CDR3 is TGTGCCAGCAGTTACAAGGGGTTTGACTACAATGAGCAGTTCTGC.

This clonotype was detected a few times. The chain employs TRBV14 and TRBJ2-1; 10 bases are shared with TRBD2. Germline lookup yields CDR1 SGHDN and CDR2 FVKESK. Trimming at V came to 1 base and at J to 6 bases, leaving 6 bases not matched to a gene. The CDR3 is 16 amino acids. The CDR3 protein is CASSQGPQRGGNEQFF. CDR3 bases: TGTGCCAGCAGCCAAGGACCTCAGCGGGGGGGCAATGAGCAGTTCTTC.

The rearrangement joins TRBV9 to TRBJ2-7, with D possibly matching TRBD1 (6 bases). The CDR3 extends over 13 amino acids. Germline CDR1 SGDLS, CDR2 YYNGEE. V gave up 0 bases and J gave up 6 bases, with 10 bases separating them. CDR3 DNA sequence: TGTGCCAGCAGCGTAGAGATCAGGGGCGAGCAGTACTTC. Encoded protein: CASSVEIRGEQYF.

This sequence joins TRBV4-3 and TRBJ1-5; 9 nucleotides match TRBD1. The CDR3 contains 16 residues. Germline V gene lookup returns CDR1 LGHNA and CDR2 YSLEER. V was pared by 1 base and J by 7 bases, with 8 bases of the junction left unmatched. The CDR3 DNA reads TGCGCCAGCAGCCAAGGGCCCTTGACAGGGGGACAGCCCCAGCATTTT. This sequence encodes CASSQGPLTGGQPQHF.

This clonotype was observed a few times. The rearrangement links TRBV12-3 or TRBV12-4 to TRBJ2-2; 7 bases line up with TRBD1. The length of the CDR3 is 14 residues. Unmatched junction bases numbered 6, after V lost 10 bases and J lost 1 base. CDR3 sequence reads: CATLTGMNTGELFF. CDR3 sequence (DNA): TGTGCCACCTTGACAGGGATGAACACCGGGGAGCTGTTTTTT.

This clonotype appeared a few times. The chain employs TRBV9 and TRBJ2-2; no clear D. The CDR3 sequence is 14 residues long. Trimming left V 0 bases short and J 2 bases short, with 5 bases between. Germline V gene data show CDR1 as SGDLS and CDR2 as YYNGEE. The CDR3 loop is CASSVDHNTGELFF. CDR3 DNA sequence: TGTGCCAGCAGCGTAGACCATAACACCGGGGAGCTGTTTTTT.

This clonotype was counted only a few times. CDR3 loop: CASSADRAYGYTF. CDR3 nucleotides: TGTGCCAGCAGCGCGGACAGGGCCTATGGCTACACCTTC. This rearrangement joins TRBV9 to TRBJ1-2, with 8 bases matching TRBD1. The CDR3 loop spans 13 amino acids. V lost 3 bases, J lost 4 bases, and 2 bases stayed unmatched. From germline, CDR1 is SGDLS and CDR2 YYNGEE. Together with reference TRBV9 and TRBJ1-2, the CDR3 gives the full variable domain: DSGVTQTPKHLITATGQRVTLRCSPRSGDLSVYWYQQSLDQGLQFLIQYYNGEERAKGNILERFSAQQFPDLHSELNLSSLELGDSALYFCASSADRAYGYTFGSGTRLTVV.

The V gene is TRBV20-1, the J gene TRBJ2-4, with D hard to call. Germline CDR1 reads DFQATT; CDR2 reads SNEGSKA (reference sequence). This CDR3 contains 15 residues. Trimming left V 1 base short and J 0 bases short, with 10 bases between. The CDR3 nucleotides read TGCAGTGCTAGAGGAGGTCAGAGAGCCAAAAACATTCAGTACTTC. Protein sequence: CSARGGQRAKNIQYF.